This paragraph covers one T cell receptor (beta chain) sequence. What it binds is not known. The PCR used 60 Vbeta and 13 Jbeta primers. Only in-frame clones appear in the TCRdb table, and some are missing; sequencing was by immunoSEQ multiplex PCR. In the table there are 150,000 to 200,000 clones, about three quarters of which are singletons. These data originate in a study of cytomegalovirus exposure and HLA in healthy donors. General study findings and limits: As immune exposure information, only CMV serostatus was available. DRB1 showed the most TCR associations and HLA-C the fewest in a later analysis, as rates varied by HLA locus. A later analysis by the authors found several of the most significant clusters apparently linked to common viral pathogens. With high specificity and sensitivity, the classifier reportedly diagnosed cytomegalovirus status.

The germline V gene encodes CDR1 LNHNV and CDR2 YYDKDF (reference sequence). The J segment lost 1 base and the V segment lost 5 bases, leaving 15 bases of the junction unmatched. The CDR3 covers 19 residues. Sequenced input: PBMCs. This chain joins TRBV15 and TRBJ1-1, with 11 bases lining up with TRBD1. This clonotype originated in a man younger than 30 in good health and CMV-seronegative. DNA for the CDR3: TGTGCCACCAGCCCGGGGCCTAGGGACAGGGGGGCTGAGAACACTGAAGCTTTCTTT. This encodes CATSPGPRDRGAENTEAFF. The full variable domain, completed using reference TRBV15 and TRBJ1-1, is DAMVIQNPRYQVTQFGKPVTLSCSQTLNHNVMYWYQQKSSQAPKLLFHYYDKDFNNEADTPDNFQSRRPNTSFCFLDIRSPGLGDTAMYLCATSPGPRDRGAENTEAFFGQGTRLTVV.